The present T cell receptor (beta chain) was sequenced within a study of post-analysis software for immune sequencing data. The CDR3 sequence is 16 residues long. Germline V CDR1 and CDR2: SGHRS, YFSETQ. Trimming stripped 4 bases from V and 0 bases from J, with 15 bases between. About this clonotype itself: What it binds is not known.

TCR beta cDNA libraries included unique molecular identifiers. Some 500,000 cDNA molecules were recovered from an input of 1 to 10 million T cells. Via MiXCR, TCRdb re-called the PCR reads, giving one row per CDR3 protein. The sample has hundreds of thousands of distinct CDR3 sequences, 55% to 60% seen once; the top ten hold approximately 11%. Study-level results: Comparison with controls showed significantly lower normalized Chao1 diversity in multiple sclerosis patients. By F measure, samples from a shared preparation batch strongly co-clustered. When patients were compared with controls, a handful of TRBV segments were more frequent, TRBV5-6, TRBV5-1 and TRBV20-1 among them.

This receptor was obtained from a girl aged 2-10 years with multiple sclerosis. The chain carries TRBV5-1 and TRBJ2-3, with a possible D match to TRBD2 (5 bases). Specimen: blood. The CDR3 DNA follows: TGCGCCAGCAGCCTCACGGGGATTGCTAGCACAGATACGCAGTATTTT. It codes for CASSLTGIASTDTQYF.